The 21 T cell receptor beta chains below all came from one sample that was sequenced in a study of cytomegalovirus exposure and HLA in healthy donors. PCR primers comprised 60 Vbeta and 13 Jbeta primers. Some clones are missing from TCRdb's copy, which holds only in-frame ones; the method was immunoSEQ multiplex PCR. The sample has some 120,000 clones; about 81% are singletons. The sequenced sample was PBMCs. All receptors come from a woman aged 30 to 39 in good health and CMV-seronegative.

The chain links TRBV5-1 to TRBJ2-5; D is possibly TRBD2 (6 bases). Trimming removed 4 bases at V and 1 base at J, with 8 bases between. There are 13 residues in the CDR3. Germline V lookup: CDR1 SGHRS, CDR2 YFSETQ. The CDR3 protein is CASSERVQETQYF. The DNA of the CDR3 is TGCGCCAGCAGCGAGCGGGTCCAAGAGACCCAGTACTTC.

This sequence joins TRBV9 and TRBJ2-3, with a tentative D call TRBD1 (7 bases). In germline, CDR1 is SGDLS, CDR2 YYNGEE. This CDR3 contains 15 residues. Trimming took 4 bases from V and 4 from J, leaving 16 bases between them. Here the CDR3 reads CASSTQGGKADTQYF. In DNA form, the CDR3 reads TGTGCCAGCAGCACCCAGGGGGGCAAAGCAGATACGCAGTATTTT.

The chain carries TRBV25-1 and TRBJ2-1; 9 bases are shared with TRBD1. Germline values: CDR1 MGHDK, CDR2 SYGVNS. The CDR3 consists of 13 residues. V lost 7 bases and J lost 8; bases outside the gene matches: 6. As DNA, the CDR3 is TGTGCCAGCAAGGGACAGGGTGGCCATGAGCAGTTCTTC. The encoded protein is CASKGQGGHEQFF. The variable domain in full, with the rest retrieved from reference TRBV25-1 and TRBJ2-1, is EADIYQTPRYLVIGTGKKITLECSQTMGHDKMYWYQQDPGMELHLIHYSYGVNSTEKGDLSSESTVSRIRTEHFPLTLESARPSHTSQYLCASKGQGGHEQFFGPGTRLTVL.

The chain carries TRBV5-5 and TRBJ2-7, with D tentatively TRBD1 (7 bases). Germline CDR1 is SGHKS and CDR2 is YYEKEE (reference sequence). Trimming left V 0 bases short and J 0 bases short, with 22 bases between. The CDR3 is made up of 19 amino acids. CDR3 loop: CASSLVAGGIAVSSYEQYF. The CDR3 DNA follows: TGTGCCAGCAGCTTGGTCGCAGGGGGGATAGCGGTAAGCTCCTACGAGCAGTACTTC. The whole variable domain, remainder taken from reference TRBV5-5 and TRBJ2-7, is DAGVTQSPTHLIKTRGQQVTLRCSPISGHKSVSWYQQVLGQGPQFIFQYYEKEERGRGNFPDRFSARQFPNYSSELNVNALLLGDSALYLCASSLVAGGIAVSSYEQYFGPGTRLTVT.

This rearrangement joins TRBV4-1 to TRBJ1-2; 7 bases are shared with TRBD1. V lost 2 bases to trimming and J lost 4 bases; unmatched junction nucleotides: 7. CDR3 size: 15 residues. The germline V gene has CDR1 MGHRA and CDR2 YSYEKL. CDR3 nucleotides: TGCGCCAGCAGCCAACACGGGACAGTCCTCTATGGCTACACCTTC. It translates to CASSQHGTVLYGYTF.

The chain uses TRBV7-2 and TRBJ2-3, with 8 positions matching TRBD2. Per the germline V gene, CDR1 is SGHTA and CDR2 is FQGNSA. After removal of 4 bases from V and 9 bases from J, the junction contained 6 bases not matched to a gene. There are 13 residues in the CDR3. The CDR3, as DNA: TGTGCCAGCAGCTCACTAGCGGAGAGCACGCAGTATTTT. Its translation: CASSSLAESTQYF.

The CDR3 is CAWRSQGNTGELFF. CDR3 nucleotide sequence: TGTGCCTGGAGATCACAGGGAAACACCGGGGAGCTGTTTTTT. The V call is TRBV30, the J call TRBJ2-2; D might be TRBD1 (6 bases). V dropped 3 bases and J dropped 2 bases, with 10 bases sitting between them. CDR3 length: 14 residues. The germline V gene has CDR1 GTSNPN and CDR2 SVGIG (reference sequence).

This clone was detected only once. The rearrangement joins TRBV5-6 to TRBJ2-3; 9 bases fit TRBD2. J was trimmed by 6 bases and V by 2 bases; bases with no gene match: 7. The CDR3 extends over 15 amino acids. The germline V gene encodes CDR1 SGHDT and CDR2 YYEEEE. For the CDR3, the DNA is TGTGCCAGCAGCTTTAGTAGCGGGAGTTGGGATACGCAGTATTTT. Translating it yields CASSFSSGSWDTQYF.

To note about this clone: The junction differs from germline at one of its ends, possibly a read error. Distinct nucleotide sequences in the sample also encode this CDR3. The chain couples TRBV7-3 to TRBJ1-1; D perhaps matches TRBD1 (5 bases). The CDR3 totals 13 residues. CDR1 is SGHTA and CDR2 is FQGTGA in the germline V gene. CDR3 DNA: TGTGCCAGCAGTCCTGGACAAAACACTGAAGCTTTCTTC. Translation gives CASSPGQNTEAFF. Combining the CDR3 with reference TRBV7-3 and TRBJ1-1 gives the whole variable domain GAGVSQTPSNKVTEKGKYVELRCDPISGHTALYWYRQSLGQGPEFLIYFQGTGAADDSGLPNDRFFAVRPEGSVSTLKIQRTERGDSAVYLCASSPGQNTEAFFGQGTRLTVV.

This chain connects TRBV6-6 to TRBJ2-3, with a weak D call TRBD1 (6 bases). Looked up from germline, CDR1 is MNHNY and CDR2 is SVGAGI (reference sequence). Trimming pared 9 bases from V and 0 bases from J, leaving 13 bases between. The CDR3 runs to 14 residues. The CDR3: CASATGVSTDTQYF. CDR3 DNA sequence: TGTGCCAGTGCGACAGGCGTTAGCACAGATACGCAGTATTTT.

The chain links TRBV25-1 to TRBJ1-3; TRBD1 is a possible D gene (6 bases). The CDR3 extends over 16 amino acids. The germline V gene encodes CDR1 MGHDK and CDR2 SYGVNS. V lost 1 base and J lost 2, with 12 bases in between. The CDR3 region has the DNA TGTGCCAGCAGTGAATCTGGGGGCGCAACTGGAAACACCATATATTTT. This sequence encodes CASSESGGATGNTIYF.

The gene calls are TRBV5-5 and TRBJ1-1; a weak D match, TRBD1 (6 bases). V lost 2 bases and J lost 1, with 6 bases in between. The CDR3 has 13 amino acids. Germline V gives CDR1 SGHKS, CDR2 YYEKEE (reference sequence). Written as DNA, the CDR3 is TGTGCCAGCAGCTTACAGGGGAACACTGAAGCTTTCTTT. It is translated as CASSLQGNTEAFF.

The chain recombines TRBV10-1 with TRBJ1-1; D unclear. V dropped 0 bases and J dropped 6 bases, with 11 bases sitting between them. Germline CDR1 and CDR2: WNHNN and SYGVQD (reference sequence). CDR3 length equals 14 residues. The CDR3: CASSESRSGAEAFF. CDR3 nucleotide sequence: TGCGCCAGCAGTGAGTCTCGTTCCGGGGCTGAAGCTTTCTTT.

The chain recombines TRBV7-9 with TRBJ2-5; D gene ambiguous. Germline V gene data show CDR1 as SEHNR and CDR2 as FQNEAQ (reference sequence). There are 14 residues in the CDR3. V lost 1 base, J lost 0 bases, and 6 bases lay in between. The DNA for the CDR3 is TGTGCCAGCAGCTTAGATGCGTACCAAGAGACCCAGTACTTC. Translating gives CASSLDAYQETQYF.

The J gene is TRBJ1-4, the V gene TRBV6-5; 7 nucleotides align to TRBD1. Germline V CDR1 and CDR2: MNHEY, SVGAGI. The CDR3 length is 15 residues. With V trimmed by 6 bases and J by 4 bases, 8 bases remained unmatched. The CDR3 loop reads CASSRDRVDNEKLFF. The CDR3 DNA sequence: TGTGCCAGCAGCCGTGACAGGGTAGATAATGAAAAACTGTTTTTT.

The J gene is TRBJ1-1, the V gene TRBV11-2; TRBD1 agrees at 7 bases. The trim removed 1 base at V and 0 bases at J, leaving 8 bases unmatched. The CDR3 runs to 17 residues. CDR1 SGHAT and CDR2 FQNNGV come from the germline V gene. This CDR3 reads CASSLGTKGQLNTEAFF. CDR3 sequence (DNA): TGTGCCAGCAGCTTAGGAACAAAGGGACAGCTGAACACTGAAGCTTTCTTT.

In DNA form, the CDR3 reads TGTGCCAGCAACGGGGTTCAAGGCACAGATACGCAGTATTTT. It is translated as CASNGVQGTDTQYF. This chain links TRBV2 with TRBJ2-3, with TRBD2 as a possible D gene (5 bases). Trimming pared 7 bases from V and 1 base from J, leaving 12 bases between. The CDR3 totals 14 residues. Germline V lookup: CDR1 SNHLY, CDR2 FYNNEI.

This chain connects TRBV4-3 to TRBJ2-1; possible D gene TRBD1, 5 bases. Trimming stripped 0 bases from V and 3 bases from J, with 12 bases between. CDR1 and CDR2 from the germline V gene are LGHNA and YSLEER. The CDR3 loop spans 16 amino acids. The CDR3 sequence is CASSQDRAGYYNEQFF. For the CDR3, the DNA is TGCGCCAGCAGCCAAGACCGGGCAGGGTACTACAATGAGCAGTTCTTC.

This sequence joins TRBV5-1 and TRBJ2-7; D is ambiguous. Germline V CDR1 and CDR2: SGHRS, YFSETQ. The CDR3 extends over 13 amino acids. V shed 2 bases and J shed 2 bases, with 8 bases lying between them. CDR3 coding DNA: TGCGCCAGCAGCTTACTGGGCCCCTACGAGCAGTACTTC. Encoded protein: CASSLLGPYEQYF.

The J gene is TRBJ2-2, the V gene TRBV27; 9 nucleotides align to TRBD1. V gave up 6 bases and J gave up 6 bases; unmatched junction bases: 8. Germline loops: CDR1 MNHEY, CDR2 SMNVEV (reference sequence). The CDR3 runs to 15 residues. The CDR3 reads CASSHGDREAGELFF. The CDR3 region has the DNA TGTGCCAGCAGCCATGGGGACAGGGAAGCCGGGGAGCTGTTTTTT.

Written as DNA, the CDR3 is TGTGCCAGCAGCCCCGGGGCGGGGGGGCCTTACAATGAGCAGTTCTTC. Protein product: CASSPGAGGPYNEQFF. The J gene is TRBJ2-1, the V gene TRBV7-6, with TRBD2 identical over 9 bases. V lost 5 bases to trimming and J lost 4 bases; unmatched junction nucleotides: 9. The CDR3 consists of 16 residues. CDR1 and CDR2 (germline): SGHVS, FNYEAQ.